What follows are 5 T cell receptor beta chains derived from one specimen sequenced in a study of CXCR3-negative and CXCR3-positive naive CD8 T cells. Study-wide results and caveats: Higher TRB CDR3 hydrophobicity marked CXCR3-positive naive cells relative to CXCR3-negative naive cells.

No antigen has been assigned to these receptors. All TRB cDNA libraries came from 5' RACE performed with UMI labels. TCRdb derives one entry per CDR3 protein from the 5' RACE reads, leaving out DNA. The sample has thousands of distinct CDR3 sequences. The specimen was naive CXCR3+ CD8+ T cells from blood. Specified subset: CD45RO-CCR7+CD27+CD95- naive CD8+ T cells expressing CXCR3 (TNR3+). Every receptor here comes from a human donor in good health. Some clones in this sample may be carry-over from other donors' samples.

The CDR3 loop reads CASSLGSPTYNEQFF. This chain joins TRBV11-2 and TRBJ2-1; the TCRdb D gene call, TRBD2, has no DNA to confirm it. The CDR3 has 15 residues. Germline V CDR1 and CDR2: SGHAT, FQNNGV.

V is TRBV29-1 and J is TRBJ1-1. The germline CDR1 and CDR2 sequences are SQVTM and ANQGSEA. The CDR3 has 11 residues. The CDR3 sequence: CSVEGNTEAFF.

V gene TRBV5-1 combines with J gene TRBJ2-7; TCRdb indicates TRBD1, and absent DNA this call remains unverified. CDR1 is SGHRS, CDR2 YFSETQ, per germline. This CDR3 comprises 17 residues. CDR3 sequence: CASSFPSDSPQVYEQYF. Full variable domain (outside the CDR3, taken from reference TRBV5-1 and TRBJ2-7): KAGVTQTPRYLIKTRGQQVTLSCSPISGHRSVSWYQQTPGQGLQFLFEYFSETQRNKGNFPGRFSGRQFSNSRSEMNVSTLELGDSALYLCASSFPSDSPQVYEQYFGPGTRLTVT.

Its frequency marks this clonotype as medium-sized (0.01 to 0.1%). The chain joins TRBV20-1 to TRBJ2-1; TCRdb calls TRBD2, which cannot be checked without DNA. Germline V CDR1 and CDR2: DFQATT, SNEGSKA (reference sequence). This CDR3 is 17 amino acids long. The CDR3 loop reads CSARIPASGVSYNEQFF.

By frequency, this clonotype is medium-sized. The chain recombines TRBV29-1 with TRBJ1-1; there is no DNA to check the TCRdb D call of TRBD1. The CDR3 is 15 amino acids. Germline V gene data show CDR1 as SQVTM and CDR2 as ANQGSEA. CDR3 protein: CSVEVVGTENTEAFF.